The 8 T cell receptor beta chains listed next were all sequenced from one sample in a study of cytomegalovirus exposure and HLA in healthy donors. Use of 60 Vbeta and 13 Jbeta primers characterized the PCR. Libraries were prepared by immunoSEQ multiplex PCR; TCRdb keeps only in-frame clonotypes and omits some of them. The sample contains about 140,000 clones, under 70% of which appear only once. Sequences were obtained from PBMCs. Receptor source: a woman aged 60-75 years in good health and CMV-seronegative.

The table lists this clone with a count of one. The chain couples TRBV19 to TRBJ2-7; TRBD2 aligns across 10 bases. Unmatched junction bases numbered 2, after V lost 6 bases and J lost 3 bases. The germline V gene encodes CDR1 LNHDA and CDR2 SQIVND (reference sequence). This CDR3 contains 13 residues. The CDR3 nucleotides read TGTGCCAGTAGGGCTAGCGGGAGCTACGAGCAGTACTTC. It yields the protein CASRASGSYEQYF.

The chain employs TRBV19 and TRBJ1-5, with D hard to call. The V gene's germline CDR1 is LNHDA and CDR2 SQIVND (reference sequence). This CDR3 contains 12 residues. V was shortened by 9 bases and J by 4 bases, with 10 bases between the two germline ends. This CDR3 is CASGNPNQPQHF. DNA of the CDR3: TGTGCCAGCGGGAACCCAAATCAGCCCCAGCATTTT.

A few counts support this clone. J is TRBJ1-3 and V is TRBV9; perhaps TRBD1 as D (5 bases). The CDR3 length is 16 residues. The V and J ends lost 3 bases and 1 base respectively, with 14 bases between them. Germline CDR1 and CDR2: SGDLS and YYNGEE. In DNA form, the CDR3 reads TGTGCCAGCAGCGCCCAGACAGCCGTTTCTGGAAACACCATATATTTT. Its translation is CASSAQTAVSGNTIYF.

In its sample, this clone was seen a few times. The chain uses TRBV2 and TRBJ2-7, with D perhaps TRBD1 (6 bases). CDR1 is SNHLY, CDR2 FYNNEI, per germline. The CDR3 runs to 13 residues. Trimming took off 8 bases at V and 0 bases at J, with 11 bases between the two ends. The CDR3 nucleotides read TGTGCCAGCCGACAGGACTTCTCCTACGAGCAGTACTTC. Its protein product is CASRQDFSYEQYF.

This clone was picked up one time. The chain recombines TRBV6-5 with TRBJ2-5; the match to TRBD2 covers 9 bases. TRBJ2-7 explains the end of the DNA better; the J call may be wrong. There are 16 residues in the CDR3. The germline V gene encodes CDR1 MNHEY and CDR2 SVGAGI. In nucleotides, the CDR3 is TGTGCCAGCAGTTCCCCCGGACTAGCGTTGACCTACGAGCAGTACTTC. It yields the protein CASSSPGLALTYEQYF.

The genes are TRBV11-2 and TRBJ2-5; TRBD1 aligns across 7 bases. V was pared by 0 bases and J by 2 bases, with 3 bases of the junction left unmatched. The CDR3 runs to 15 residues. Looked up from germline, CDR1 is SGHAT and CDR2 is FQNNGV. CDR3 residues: CASSLDGTAQETQYF. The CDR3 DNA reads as TGTGCCAGCAGCTTAGACGGGACAGCTCAAGAGACCCAGTACTTC. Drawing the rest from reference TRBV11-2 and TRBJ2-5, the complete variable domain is EAGVAQSPRYKIIEKRQSVAFWCNPISGHATLYWYQQILGQGPKLLIQFQNNGVVDDSQLPKDRFSAERLKGVDSTLKIQPAKLEDSAVYLCASSLDGTAQETQYFGPGTRLLVL.

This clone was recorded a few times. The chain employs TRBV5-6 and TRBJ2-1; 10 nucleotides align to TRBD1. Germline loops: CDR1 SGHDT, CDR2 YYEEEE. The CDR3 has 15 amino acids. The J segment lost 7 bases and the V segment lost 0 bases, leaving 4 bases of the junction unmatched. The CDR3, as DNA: TGTGCCAGCAGCTTGGCCGGGACAGGGGCAAATGAGCAGTTCTTC. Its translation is CASSLAGTGANEQFF. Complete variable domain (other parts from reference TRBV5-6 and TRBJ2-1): DAGVTQSPTHLIKTRGQQVTLRCSPKSGHDTVSWYQQALGQGPQFIFQYYEEEERQRGNFPDRFSGHQFPNYSSELNVNALLLGDSALYLCASSLAGTGANEQFFGPGTRLTVL.

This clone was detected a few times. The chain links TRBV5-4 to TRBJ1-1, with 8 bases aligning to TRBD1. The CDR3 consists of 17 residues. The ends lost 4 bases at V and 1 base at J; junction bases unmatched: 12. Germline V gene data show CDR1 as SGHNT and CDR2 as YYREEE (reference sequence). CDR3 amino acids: CASSTRRDRWGNTEAFF. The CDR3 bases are TGTGCCAGCAGCACGAGAAGGGACAGGTGGGGGAACACTGAAGCTTTCTTT.